The clone carrying this T cell receptor beta chain was seen many times. Trimming left V 3 bases short and J 8 bases short, with 10 bases between. This CDR3 has 13 amino acids. Unique molecular identifiers were used in preparing the TCRbeta library. One entry per CDR3 protein results from TCRdb running MiXCR on the PCR reads. The table includes fewer than 550,000 distinct CDR3 sequences, 8% to 11% detected once. This specimen belongs to a study of T-cell reconstitution after alpha-beta-depleted transplantation in children. This receptor was taken from a child aged 2 to 10 with inherited bone marrow failure, due to receive a stem cell transplant. The J gene is TRBJ1-4, the V gene TRBV12-3 or TRBV12-4; D is ambiguous. The input for sequencing was PBMCs, taken before TCRalphabeta/CD19-depleted stem cell transplant. For the CDR3, the DNA is TGTGCCAGCAGTTTCGGGTTCGGGGAAAAACTGTTTTTT. This translates into CASSFGFGEKLFF.